A single sample is the source of the 4 T cell receptor beta chains below, sequenced in a study of blood T cell repertoires in COVID-19. The data were produced by immunoSEQ multiplex PCR, yet TCRdb's version contains in-frame clones alone and is incomplete. Altogether 70,000 or so clones are present, more than 90% being singletons, with the ten largest covering roughly a tenth. The sequencing input was peripheral blood. The receptors were gathered from a human donor in a cohort sampled during active COVID-19.

The chain links TRBV18 to TRBJ2-5; 8 bases are shared with TRBD1. The junction had 5 bases not matched to a gene; V was cut back by 3 bases and J by 2 bases. CDR1 KGHSH and CDR2 LQKENI come from the germline V gene. The CDR3 loop spans 15 amino acids. CDR3: CASSPRTGSQETQYF. The CDR3 DNA is TGTGCCAGCTCACCCCGGACAGGGTCGCAAGAGACCCAGTACTTC.

This chain links TRBV7-9 with TRBJ2-3, with 14 bases fitting TRBD2. Trimming cost V 5 bases and J 1 base; bases outside gene matches: 11. The CDR3 is 19 residues long. Germline-derived CDR1 and CDR2 are SEHNR and FQNEAQ (reference sequence). The CDR3, as DNA: TGTGCCAGCAGCCCCAGGACTAGCGGGAGGCAGTTGGGCACAGATACGCAGTATTTT. Its translation: CASSPRTSGRQLGTDTQYF.

The chain combines TRBV6-2 or TRBV6-3 with TRBJ2-1; a weak D match, TRBD2 (6 bases). Trimming took off 0 bases at V and 8 bases at J, with 11 bases between the two ends. Germline V gene data show CDR1 as MNHEY and CDR2 as SVGEGT. This CDR3 region has 14 residues. CDR3 protein: CASSYSEGRDEQFF. Here the CDR3 DNA reads TGTGCCAGCAGTTACTCGGAGGGTAGGGATGAGCAGTTCTTC.

This chain joins TRBV4-3 and TRBJ2-5; D gene ambiguous. Trimming stripped 0 bases from V and 7 bases from J, with 15 bases between. The germline CDR1 and CDR2 sequences are LGHNA and YSLEER. This CDR3 is 15 amino acids long. CDR3: CASSQDTNSLWTQYF. In DNA, the CDR3 is TGCGCCAGCAGCCAAGATACAAACAGCCTTTGGACCCAGTACTTC.